One sample yielded the 23 T cell receptor beta chains listed below, sequenced in a study of CD8 T cells in Susac syndrome (dated by TCRdb to about 2019). The library was made by the immunoSEQ multiplex PCR assay. RNA was extracted with the RNeasy kit and roughly 0.45 to 1 ug was reverse transcribed using random hexamers. The public sequencing data were trimmed at Q25 with fastp and processed into clonotypes with MiXCR by TCRdb, which kept only in-frame beta chains. Entries are consolidated by CDR3 protein sequence, retaining the most common genes and DNA. Present in this sample are roughly 130,000 distinct CDR3 sequences, roughly 94% of which were seen just once. Approximately 0.12% of the sample goes to the ten largest clones. The sample was CD4+ T cells from PBMCs. The receptors were gathered from a human donor with multiple sclerosis.

V is TRBV15 and J is TRBJ1-1, with 9 bases identical to TRBD1. The ends lost 6 bases at V and 7 bases at J; junction bases unmatched: 6. Per germline, CDR1 LNHNV and CDR2 YYDKDF (reference sequence). The CDR3 contains 13 residues. This CDR3 is CATRLQGAFEAFF. DNA of the CDR3: TGTGCCACCAGATTACAGGGGGCGTTTGAAGCTTTCTTT. Based on the CDR3 plus reference TRBV15 and TRBJ1-1, the full variable domain is DAMVIQNPRYQVTQFGKPVTLSCSQTLNHNVMYWYQQKSSQAPKLLFHYYDKDFNNEADTPDNFQSRRPNTSFCFLDIRSPGLGDTAMYLCATRLQGAFEAFFGQGTRLTVV.

The gene calls are TRBV10-3 and TRBJ1-5; 7 nucleotides match TRBD1. Germline V gene sequence: CDR1 ENHRY, CDR2 SYGVKD. The ends lost 0 bases at V and 1 base at J; junction bases unmatched: 3. The CDR3 covers 16 residues. The CDR3 region has the DNA TGTGCCATCAGTGAGTCCGCGACAGGGAGCAATCAGCCCCAGCATTTT. This codes for CAISESATGSNQPQHF.

The V and J genes are TRBV6-6 and TRBJ2-7, with D uncertain. CDR3 length: 14 residues. The V and J ends lost 0 bases and 1 base respectively, with 7 bases between them. CDR1 and CDR2 from the germline V gene are MNHNY and SVGAGI (reference sequence). The CDR3 DNA is TGTGCCAGCAGTTACTCGCTCAGTTCCTACGAGCAGTACTTC. Its translation: CASSYSLSSYEQYF.

The chain has TRBV27 and TRBJ2-2; TRBD1 is a possible D gene (5 bases). This CDR3 is 16 amino acids long. V lost 3 bases and J 3 bases, leaving 14 bases between the germline ends. CDR1 and CDR2 from the germline V gene are MNHEY and SMNVEV (reference sequence). The CDR3 protein is CASSLTAQWDTGELFF. The CDR3 DNA sequence: TGTGCCAGCAGTTTGACAGCCCAATGGGACACCGGGGAGCTGTTTTTT.

V usage is TRBV5-4 and J usage is TRBJ2-6, with 8 bases that match TRBD1. Trimming took 4 bases from V and 0 from J; bases not matched to a gene: 6. The CDR3 contains 17 residues. The germline gives CDR1 SGHNT, CDR2 YYREEE (reference sequence). The CDR3 here is CASSPRGPNSGANVLTF. CDR3 coding DNA: TGTGCCAGCAGCCCCAGGGGGCCGAACTCTGGGGCCAACGTCCTGACTTTC.

J is TRBJ2-7 and V is TRBV20-1; D call uncertain. Germline V CDR1 and CDR2: DFQATT, SNEGSKA (reference sequence). The CDR3 totals 14 residues. Trimming cost V 0 bases and J 2 bases, with 11 bases left between them. CDR3 region: CSARDLGLTYEQYF. The CDR3 DNA follows: TGCAGTGCTAGAGACCTCGGCCTCACCTACGAGCAGTACTTC.

The genes are TRBV14 and TRBJ2-5, with D perhaps matching TRBD2 (6 bases). This CDR3 has 16 amino acids. Trimming stripped 4 bases from V and 1 base from J, with 16 bases between. Germline assignment: CDR1 SGHDN and CDR2 FVKESK. The CDR3 protein is CASSLRAAGTQETQYF. As DNA, the CDR3 is TGTGCCAGCAGCCTCCGGGCGGCGGGGACCCAAGAGACCCAGTACTTC.

This chain links TRBV6-1 with TRBJ1-1; TRBD1 might be the D (5 bases). The CDR3 runs to 13 residues. The germline V gene has CDR1 MNHNS and CDR2 SASEGT. V was cut by 6 bases and J by 4 bases, with 12 bases left in between. The CDR3 sequence: CASSFDSSTEAFF. For the CDR3, the DNA is TGTGCCAGCAGCTTCGACAGTTCCACTGAAGCTTTCTTT.

The J gene is TRBJ2-1, the V gene TRBV20-1; tentatively, D is TRBD2 (6 bases). Trimming shortened V by 3 bases and J by 0 bases, and 15 bases separated the two germline ends. The V gene's germline CDR1 is DFQATT and CDR2 SNEGSKA (reference sequence). This CDR3 has 16 residues. The CDR3 DNA reads as TGCAGTGCTAGCGGGAGAGGATCGAGCTCCTACAATGAGCAGTTCTTC. As protein: CSASGRGSSSYNEQFF.

V gene TRBV29-1 combines with J gene TRBJ2-7; possibly TRBD1 for D (6 bases). This CDR3 spans 13 amino acids. Trimming stripped 1 base from V and 6 bases from J, with 13 bases between. Looked up from germline, CDR1 is SQVTM and CDR2 is ANQGSEA. The CDR3: CSVEVWGRGEQYF. Here the CDR3 DNA reads TGCAGCGTTGAAGTGTGGGGCAGGGGCGAGCAGTACTTC.

In this sample, this clonotype turned up once. The chain recombines TRBV20-1 with TRBJ1-3; D is uncertain. Germline lookup yields CDR1 DFQATT and CDR2 SNEGSKA (reference sequence). V was cut by 4 bases and J by 0 bases, with 19 bases left in between. The CDR3 sequence is 17 residues long. The CDR3 DNA reads TGCAGTGCTACTGGACGGCGAAACAGCAACTCTGGAAACACCATATATTTT. Translating it yields CSATGRRNSNSGNTIYF.

The chain is built from TRBV7-9 and TRBJ2-5; D is perhaps TRBD1 or TRBD2 (5 bases each). Trimming cost V 7 bases and J 5 bases, with 14 bases left between them. In germline, CDR1 is SEHNR, CDR2 FQNEAQ (reference sequence). CDR3 length: 13 amino acids. The CDR3 sequence is CASIRGGRETQYF. The CDR3 coding sequence is TGTGCCAGCATTCGGGGCGGGCGCGAGACCCAGTACTTC.

The rearrangement links TRBV29-1 to TRBJ2-7; maybe TRBD1 (6 bases). This CDR3 is 14 amino acids long. Per germline, CDR1 SQVTM and CDR2 ANQGSEA. The germline V and J ends were trimmed by 5 bases and 0 bases, with 14 bases remaining between them. As DNA, the CDR3 is TGCAGCGTTAACGGGGCGACAGGCTCCTACGAGCAGTACTTC. Amino acids: CSVNGATGSYEQYF.

The rearrangement uses TRBV28 and TRBJ1-2; 7 bases map to TRBD1. V lost 5 bases to trimming and J lost 8 bases; unmatched junction nucleotides: 17. This CDR3 spans 16 amino acids. Germline lookup yields CDR1 MDHEN and CDR2 SYDVKM. The CDR3 is CASSPSAQGTDHGYTF. The CDR3, as DNA: TGTGCCAGCAGTCCCTCGGCCCAGGGGACAGACCACGGCTACACCTTC.

The V and J genes are TRBV12-3 or TRBV12-4 and TRBJ1-3, with D perhaps matching TRBD1 (5 bases). V was clipped by 6 bases and J by 1 base, with 13 bases between them. This CDR3 is built from 15 residues. CDR3 residues: CASSPPGGSGNTIYF. The CDR3 DNA reads TGTGCCAGCAGCCCTCCCGGGGGATCTGGAAACACCATATATTTT.

The chain joins TRBV14 to TRBJ2-2, with a possible D match to TRBD2 (5 bases). V was shortened by 2 bases and J by 0 bases, with 10 bases between the two germline ends. This CDR3 is 16 amino acids long. Germline V gene sequence: CDR1 SGHDN, CDR2 FVKESK. The CDR3 DNA follows: TGTGCCAGCAGCCAACTCGGGATCCCGAACACCGGGGAGCTGTTTTTT. Its protein is CASSQLGIPNTGELFF.

This rearrangement joins TRBV7-9 to TRBJ1-5, with D uncertain. Germline V lookup: CDR1 SEHNR, CDR2 FQNEAQ (reference sequence). This CDR3 region has 13 residues. Between the trimmed V and J ends, which lost 3 bases and 4 bases, there was a span of 7 bases. The CDR3, as DNA: TGTGCCAGCAGCTTCACTAGTAATCAGCCCCAGCATTTT. It specifies CASSFTSNQPQHF.

V is TRBV5-4 and J is TRBJ1-1; 8 bases match TRBD1. With 4 bases clipped from V and 0 bases from J, the junction kept 8 bases outside the gene matches. CDR1 and CDR2 (germline): SGHNT, YYREEE (reference sequence). The CDR3 totals 16 residues. CDR3: CASSGTGGVLNTEAFF. CDR3 nucleotide sequence: TGTGCCAGCAGCGGAACAGGGGGTGTATTGAACACTGAAGCTTTCTTT.

The CDR3 reads CASSRDRGTTEAFF. The CDR3 DNA is TGTGCCAGCAGCCGGGACAGGGGGACCACTGAAGCTTTCTTT. V is TRBV3-1 and J is TRBJ1-1; 11 bases line up with TRBD1. V dropped 4 bases and J dropped 4; count of bases not matched to a gene: 2. Germline CDR1 LGHDT, CDR2 YNNKEL (reference sequence). The CDR3 runs 14 residues.

The gene calls are TRBV2 and TRBJ2-2; 7 positions match TRBD2. Germline loops: CDR1 SNHLY, CDR2 FYNNEI. Losses at the gene ends were 2 bases for V and 1 base for J; bases not matched to a gene: 1. The CDR3 runs to 15 residues. The CDR3 loop reads CASSEKRGNTGELFF. CDR3 in DNA: TGTGCCAGCAGTGAAAAGCGGGGGAACACCGGGGAGCTGTTTTTT.

The chain couples TRBV7-6 to TRBJ2-4; D remains ambiguous. V lost 5 bases and J lost 1, with 24 bases in between. CDR3 length equals 19 residues. Germline V gives CDR1 SGHVS, CDR2 FNYEAQ. The CDR3 spells CASSPRTFRSSTAKNIQYF. The CDR3 DNA sequence: TGTGCCAGCAGCCCGAGGACCTTCCGAAGTTCCACGGCCAAAAACATTCAGTACTTC.

The genes are TRBV19 and TRBJ1-1; possibly TRBD1 for D (6 bases). The CDR3 contains 14 residues. The V end was cut by 7 bases, the J end by 5 bases, with 17 bases between. Germline V gene lookup returns CDR1 LNHDA and CDR2 SQIVND (reference sequence). CDR3 DNA: TGTGCCAGTATCGGACGGGGGCGTCGAACTGAAGCTTTCTTT. This translates into CASIGRGRRTEAFF.

V is TRBV29-1 and J is TRBJ2-5; perhaps TRBD1 as D (6 bases). The CDR3 is 13 amino acids. V lost 2 bases to trimming and J lost 5 bases, with 12 bases between them. CDR1 and CDR2 from the germline V gene are SQVTM and ANQGSEA. CDR3 sequence (DNA): TGCAGCGTTGAAACAGGGTCGGGGGAGACCCAGTACTTC. Protein sequence: CSVETGSGETQYF.